The entry below gives a single T cell receptor (beta chain) sequence along with its context. Its antigen is undetermined. Sequenced by immunoSEQ multiplex PCR; TCRdb stores in-frame clones only, minus some. The data contain tens of thousands of clones, about 89% of them singletons. The data were obtained in a study of siplizumab effects on memory and regulatory T cells. General study findings and limits: Unstimulated naive T cells seemed to show more diversity than memory cells did, and they also seemed to be among the major contributors to the alloresponse. An assignable phenotype, naive or memory, was missing from roughly 86-96% of proliferating CD4+ or CD8+ clones. A mean of approximately 70% of mappable alloreactive CD4+ clones were Treg-derived with siplizumab, compared with more than 25% in controls.

The clonotype was recovered from a human donor in good health. Material: CD8+ T cells sorted from blood.

CDR3 sequence: CASSYSVRGDNEQYF. CDR3 coding DNA: TGTGCCAGCAGTTACTCGGTCAGGGGGGATAACGAGCAGTACTTC. V usage is TRBV6-5 and J usage is TRBJ2-7; D is possibly TRBD1 (7 bases). The V and J ends lost 0 bases and 5 bases respectively, with 14 bases between them. CDR1 MNHEY and CDR2 SVGAGI come from the germline V gene. This CDR3 is 15 amino acids long.